The clone carrying this TCR beta chain was recorded many times. The data were obtained in a study of blood T cell repertoires in COVID-19. Measured with immunoSEQ multiplex PCR; TCRdb has only the in-frame clones, and not every one. The table lists about 110,000 clones, 69% of them singletons. The V gene's germline CDR1 is LNHNV and CDR2 YYDKDF (reference sequence). V was clipped by 1 base and J by 3 bases; unmatched bases: 9. CDR3 length: 18 amino acids. The V call is TRBV15, the J call TRBJ1-4; 9 bases are a match to TRBD1. The sequence derives from a man aged 80 or over with acute or convalescent COVID-19. What was sequenced was peripheral blood. This chain's CDR3 is CATSRAGQGKGSNEKLFF. In DNA form, the CDR3 reads TGTGCCACCAGCAGAGCCGGACAGGGGAAGGGATCTAATGAAAAACTGTTTTTT.